This T cell receptor (beta chain) is from a study of shared clonotypes between healthy human individuals. All donors were healthy HIV-negative adults lacking recent acute infections or vaccinations. Concerning this clone itself: Its antigen remains unknown.

Splitting of each subset's genomic DNA was done evenly across several immunoSEQ plates. In the original processing: Junction-only immunoSEQ data arrived without quality scores, meaning filtering differed. Some clones are missing from TCRdb's copy, which holds only in-frame ones; the method was immunoSEQ multiplex PCR. The V and J calls and clone size were taken over from that table, and D and trimming were inferred from the DNA. The repertoire holds some 240,000 clones, with about 65% as singletons. The germline V gene encodes CDR1 ENHRY and CDR2 SYGVKD. CDR3 length: 15 amino acids. The V end lost 4 bases, the J end lost 7 bases, and 18 bases lay between the germline ends. General study findings and limits: The authors sampled blood alone, and tissue repertoires likely differ.

The genes are TRBV10-3 and TRBJ2-3, with a weak D call TRBD1 (6 bases). The sample taken for sequencing was memory CD4+ T cells sorted from blood. Subset here: CD45RA-negative fraction. The receptor was derived from a man aged 25 to 40 in good health. The CDR3 coding sequence is TGTGCCATCAGTGCCCTTGAGAGACAGGCGAATACGCAGTATTTT. It yields the protein CAISALERQANTQYF.